This T cell receptor beta chain originates from a study of PD-1 blockade in classical Hodgkin lymphoma. Findings and caveats of the study: Repertoires differed for reasons still undefined, possibly disease activity or prior therapy. Relapsed/refractory patients reportedly had lower baseline diversity than newly diagnosed patients.

About this clone: Its target is not known.

The method was immunoSEQ multiplex PCR; TCRdb's version includes in-frame clones alone and lacks a portion of them. The sample yields roughly 68,000 clones, 93% seen once. The V gene's germline CDR1 is SGHTA and CDR2 FQGNSA. The V gene lost 10 bases and the J gene lost 2 bases, with 17 bases spanning the gap. The CDR3 has 14 amino acids. Indicated time point: newly diagnosed, previously untreated cHL patient sample. The authors used newly diagnosed, untreated classical Hodgkin lymphoma PBMCs as comparison. The chain joins TRBV7-2 to TRBJ1-2, with D unresolved. This clonotype was sampled from a human donor with classical Hodgkin lymphoma. The specimen sequenced was peripheral blood mononuclear cells (PBMCs). This chain's CDR3 is CATGSPIINYGYTF. In DNA, the CDR3 is TGTGCCACCGGCAGCCCGATTATAAACTATGGCTACACCTTC.